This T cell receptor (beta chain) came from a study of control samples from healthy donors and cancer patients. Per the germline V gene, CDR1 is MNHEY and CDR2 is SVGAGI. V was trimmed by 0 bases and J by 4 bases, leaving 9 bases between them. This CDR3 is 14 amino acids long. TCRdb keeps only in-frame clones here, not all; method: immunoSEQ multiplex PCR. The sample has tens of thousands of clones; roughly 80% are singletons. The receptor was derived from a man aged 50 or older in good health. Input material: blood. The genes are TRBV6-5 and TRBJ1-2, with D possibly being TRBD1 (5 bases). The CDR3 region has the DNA TGTGCCAGCAGTTACTCGGCAGGGACCTATGGCTACACCTTC. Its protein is CASSYSAGTYGYTF.